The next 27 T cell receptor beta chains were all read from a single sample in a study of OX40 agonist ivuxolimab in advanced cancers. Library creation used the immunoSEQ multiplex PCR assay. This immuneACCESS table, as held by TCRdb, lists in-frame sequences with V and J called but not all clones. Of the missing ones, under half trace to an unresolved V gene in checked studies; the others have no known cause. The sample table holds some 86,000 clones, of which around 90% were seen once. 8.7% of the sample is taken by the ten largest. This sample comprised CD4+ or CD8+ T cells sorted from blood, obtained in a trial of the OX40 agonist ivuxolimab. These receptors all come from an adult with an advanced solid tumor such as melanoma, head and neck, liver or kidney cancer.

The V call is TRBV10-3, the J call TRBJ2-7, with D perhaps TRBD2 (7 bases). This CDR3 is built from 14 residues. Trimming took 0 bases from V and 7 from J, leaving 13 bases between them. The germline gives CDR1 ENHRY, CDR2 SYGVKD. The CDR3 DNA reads TGTGCCATCAGTGAGTCCGGGGGGCAGGGAGAGCAGTACTTC. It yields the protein CAISESGGQGEQYF.

The DNA of the CDR3 is TGTGCCAGCAGTTTACTTGCTAGCGGTCGATACGAGCAGTACTTC. Amino acid sequence: CASSLLASGRYEQYF. This sequence joins TRBV27 and TRBJ2-7; TRBD2 aligns across 7 bases. The CDR3 loop spans 15 amino acids. The germline CDR1 and CDR2 sequences are MNHEY and SMNVEV (reference sequence). Trimming cost V 2 bases and J 4 bases; bases outside gene matches: 8.

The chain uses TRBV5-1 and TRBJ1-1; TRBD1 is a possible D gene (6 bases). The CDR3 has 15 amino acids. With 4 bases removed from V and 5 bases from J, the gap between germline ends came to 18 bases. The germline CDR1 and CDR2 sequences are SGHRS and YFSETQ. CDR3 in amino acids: CASSPIGGALTEAFF. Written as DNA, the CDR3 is TGCGCCAGCAGCCCCATCGGGGGGGCCCTAACTGAAGCTTTCTTT.

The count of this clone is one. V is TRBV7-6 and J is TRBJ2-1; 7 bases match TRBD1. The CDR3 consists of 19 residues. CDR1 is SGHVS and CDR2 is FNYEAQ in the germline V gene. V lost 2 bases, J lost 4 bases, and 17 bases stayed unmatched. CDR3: CASSLQTGPRPGRYNEQFF. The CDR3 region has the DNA TGTGCCAGCAGCTTACAGACAGGGCCACGTCCCGGACGGTACAATGAGCAGTTCTTC.

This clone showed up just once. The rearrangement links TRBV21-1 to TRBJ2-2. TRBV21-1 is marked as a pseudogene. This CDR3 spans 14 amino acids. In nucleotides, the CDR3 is TGTGCCAGCAGCAAAGAGGGATGGAACGGGGAGCTGTTTTTT. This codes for CASSKEGWNGELFF.

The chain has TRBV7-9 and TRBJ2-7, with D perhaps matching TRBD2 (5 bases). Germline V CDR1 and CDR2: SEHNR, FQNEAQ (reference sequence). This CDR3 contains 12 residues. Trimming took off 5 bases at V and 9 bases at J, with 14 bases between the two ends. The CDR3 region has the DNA TGTGCCAGCAGCCCCCAGGAAGCGGCGCAGTACTTC. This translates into CASSPQEAAQYF.

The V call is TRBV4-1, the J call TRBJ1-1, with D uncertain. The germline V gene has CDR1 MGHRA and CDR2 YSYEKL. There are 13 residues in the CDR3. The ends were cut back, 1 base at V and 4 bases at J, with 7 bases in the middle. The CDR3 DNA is TGCGCCAGCAGCCAAGCCCTGGGCACTGAAGCTTTCTTT. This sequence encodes CASSQALGTEAFF.

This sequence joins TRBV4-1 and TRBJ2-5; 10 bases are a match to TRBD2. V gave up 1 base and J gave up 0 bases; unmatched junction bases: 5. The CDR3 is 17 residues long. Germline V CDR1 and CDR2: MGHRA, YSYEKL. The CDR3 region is CASSQVGLAADQETQYF. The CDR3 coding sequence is TGCGCCAGCAGCCAAGTCGGACTAGCGGCTGACCAAGAGACCCAGTACTTC.

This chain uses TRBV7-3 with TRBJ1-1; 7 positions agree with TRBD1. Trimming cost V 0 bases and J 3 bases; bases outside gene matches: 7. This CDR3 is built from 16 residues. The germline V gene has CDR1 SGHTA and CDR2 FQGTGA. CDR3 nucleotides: TGTGCCAGCAGCTTAACGTCGCAGGGGGGAGACACTGAAGCTTTCTTT. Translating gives CASSLTSQGGDTEAFF.

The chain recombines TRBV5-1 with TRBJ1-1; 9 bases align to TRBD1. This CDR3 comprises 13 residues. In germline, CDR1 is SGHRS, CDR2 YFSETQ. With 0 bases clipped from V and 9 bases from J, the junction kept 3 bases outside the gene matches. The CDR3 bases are TGCGCCAGCAGCTTGGAGGGGACAGGGCAAGCTTTCTTT. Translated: CASSLEGTGQAFF.

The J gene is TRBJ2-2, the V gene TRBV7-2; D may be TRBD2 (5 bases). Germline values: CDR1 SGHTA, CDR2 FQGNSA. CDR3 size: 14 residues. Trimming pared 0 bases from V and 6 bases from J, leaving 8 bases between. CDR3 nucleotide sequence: TGTGCCAGCAGCTTAGCCAGCGGTGCCGGGGAGCTGTTTTTT. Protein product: CASSLASGAGELFF.

This CDR3 is CASSFRQGSGANVLTF. In nucleotides, the CDR3 is TGTGCCAGCAGCTTTCGACAGGGCTCTGGGGCCAACGTCCTGACTTTC. This chain links TRBV11-3 with TRBJ2-6; 7 nucleotides agree with TRBD1. V gave up 3 bases and J gave up 0 bases; unmatched junction bases: 2. CDR3 length: 16 amino acids. In germline, CDR1 is SGHNT, CDR2 YENEEA.

The CDR3 DNA sequence: TGTGCCTGGAGTGTCGGGACAGGGGGCTCGCCCCAGCATTTT. The encoded protein is CAWSVGTGGSPQHF. This rearrangement joins TRBV30 to TRBJ1-5, with 12 bases matching TRBD1. Trimming cost V 0 bases and J 9 bases; bases outside gene matches: 3. The CDR3 is made up of 14 amino acids. Germline V gene data show CDR1 as GTSNPN and CDR2 as SVGIG (reference sequence). Variable domain in full (rest from reference TRBV30 and TRBJ1-5): SQTIHQWPATLVQPVGSPLSLECTVEGTSNPNLYWYRQAAGRGLQLLFYSVGIGQISSEVPQNLSASRPQDRQFILSSKKLLLSDSGFYLCAWSVGTGGSPQHFGDGTRLSIL.

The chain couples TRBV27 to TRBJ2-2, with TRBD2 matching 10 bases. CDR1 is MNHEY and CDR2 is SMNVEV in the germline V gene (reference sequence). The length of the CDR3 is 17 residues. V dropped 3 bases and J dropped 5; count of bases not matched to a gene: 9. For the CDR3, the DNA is TGTGCCAGCAGTTTGAGGACTAGCGGAGGTTGGACCGGGGAGCTGTTTTTT. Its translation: CASSLRTSGGWTGELFF.

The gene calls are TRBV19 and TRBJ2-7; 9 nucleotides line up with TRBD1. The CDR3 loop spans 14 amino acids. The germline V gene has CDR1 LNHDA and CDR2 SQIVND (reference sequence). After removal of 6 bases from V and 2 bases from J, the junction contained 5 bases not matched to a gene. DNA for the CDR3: TGTGCCAGTAGCCTGGGACAGGGAGCCTACGAGCAGTACTTC. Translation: CASSLGQGAYEQYF.

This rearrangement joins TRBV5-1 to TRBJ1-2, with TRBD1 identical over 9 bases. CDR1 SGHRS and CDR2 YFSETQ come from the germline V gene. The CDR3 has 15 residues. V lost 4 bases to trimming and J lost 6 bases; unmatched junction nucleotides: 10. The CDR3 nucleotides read TGCGCCAGCAGCCCCAGTACAGGGGGCATAGATGGCTACACCTTC. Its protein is CASSPSTGGIDGYTF.

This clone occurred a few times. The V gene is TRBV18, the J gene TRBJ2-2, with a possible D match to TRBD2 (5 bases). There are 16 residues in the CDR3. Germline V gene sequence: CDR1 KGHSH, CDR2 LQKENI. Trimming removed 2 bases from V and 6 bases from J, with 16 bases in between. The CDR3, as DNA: TGTGCCAGCTCACCATCTCGGCAGGAGGTGGCCGGGGAGCTGTTTTTT. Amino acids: CASSPSRQEVAGELFF.

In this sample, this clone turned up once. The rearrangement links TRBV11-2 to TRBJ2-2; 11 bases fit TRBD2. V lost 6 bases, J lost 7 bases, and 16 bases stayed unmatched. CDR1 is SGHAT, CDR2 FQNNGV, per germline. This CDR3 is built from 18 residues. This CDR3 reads CASRIFNVLAGVYGELFF. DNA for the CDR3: TGTGCCAGCAGAATATTTAATGTACTAGCGGGAGTATACGGGGAGCTGTTTTTT.

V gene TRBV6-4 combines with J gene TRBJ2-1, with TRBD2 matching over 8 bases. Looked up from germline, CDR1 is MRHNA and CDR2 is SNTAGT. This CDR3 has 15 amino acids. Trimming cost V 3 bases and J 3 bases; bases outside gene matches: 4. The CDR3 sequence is CASSESSGNYNEQFF. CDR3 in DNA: TGTGCCAGCAGTGAGAGTAGCGGGAACTACAATGAGCAGTTCTTC.

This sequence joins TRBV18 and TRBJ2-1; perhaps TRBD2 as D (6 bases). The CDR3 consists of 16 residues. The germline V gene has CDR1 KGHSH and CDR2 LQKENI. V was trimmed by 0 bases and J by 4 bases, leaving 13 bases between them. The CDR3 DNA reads TGTGCCAGCTCACCACCGGGGGTAGCGGATTACAATGAGCAGTTCTTC. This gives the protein CASSPPGVADYNEQFF.

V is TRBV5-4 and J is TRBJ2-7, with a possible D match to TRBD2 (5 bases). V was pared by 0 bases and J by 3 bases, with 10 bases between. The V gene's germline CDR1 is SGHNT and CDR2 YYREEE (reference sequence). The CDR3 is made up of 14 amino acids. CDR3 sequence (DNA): TGTGCCAGCAGCTTGGGAGGAGGTGGCTACGAGCAGTACTTC. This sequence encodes CASSLGGGGYEQYF. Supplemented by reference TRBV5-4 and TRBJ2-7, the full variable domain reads ETGVTQSPTHLIKTRGQQVTLRCSSQSGHNTVSWYQQALGQGPQFIFQYYREEENGRGNFPPRFSGLQFPNYSSELNVNALELDDSALYLCASSLGGGGYEQYFGPGTRLTVT.

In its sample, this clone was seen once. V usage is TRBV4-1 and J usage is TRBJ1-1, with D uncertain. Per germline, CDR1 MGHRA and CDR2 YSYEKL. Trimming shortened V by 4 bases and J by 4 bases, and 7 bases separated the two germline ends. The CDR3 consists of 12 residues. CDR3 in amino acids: CASSRVSTEAFF. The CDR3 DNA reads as TGCGCCAGCAGCCGAGTTAGCACTGAAGCTTTCTTT.

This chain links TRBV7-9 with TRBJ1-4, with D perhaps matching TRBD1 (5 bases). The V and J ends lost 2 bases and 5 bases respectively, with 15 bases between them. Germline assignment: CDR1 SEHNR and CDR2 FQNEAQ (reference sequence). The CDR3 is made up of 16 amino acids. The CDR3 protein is CASSLTGGGRNEKLFF. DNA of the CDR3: TGTGCCAGCAGCTTAACGGGTGGGGGAAGGAATGAAAAACTGTTTTTT. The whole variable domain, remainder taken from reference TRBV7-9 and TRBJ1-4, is DTGVSQNPRHKITKRGQNVTFRCDPISEHNRLYWYRQTLGQGPEFLTYFQNEAQLEKSRLLSDRFSAERPKGSFSTLEIQRTEQGDSAMYLCASSLTGGGRNEKLFFGSGTQLSVL.

CDR3 in amino acids: CSVEERGADYSGANVLTF. CDR3 bases: TGCAGCGTTGAAGAAAGGGGGGCGGACTACTCTGGGGCCAACGTCCTGACTTTC. The chain carries TRBV29-1 and TRBJ2-6; D is perhaps TRBD1 or TRBD2 (6 bases each). The CDR3 length is 18 residues. CDR1 and CDR2 (germline): SQVTM, ANQGSEA. The V and J ends lost 0 bases and 0 bases respectively, with 15 bases between them. The variable domain in full, with the rest retrieved from reference TRBV29-1 and TRBJ2-6, is SAVISQKPSRDICQRGTSLTIQCQVDSQVTMMFWYRQQPGQSLTLIATANQGSEATYESGFVIDKFPISRPNLTFSTLTVSNMSPEDSSIYLCSVEERGADYSGANVLTFGAGSRLTVL.

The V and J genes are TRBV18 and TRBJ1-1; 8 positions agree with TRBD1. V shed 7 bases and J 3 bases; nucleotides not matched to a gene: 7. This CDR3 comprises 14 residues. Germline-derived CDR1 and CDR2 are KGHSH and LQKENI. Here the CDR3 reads CASFQGAGDTEAFF. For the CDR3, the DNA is TGTGCCAGCTTTCAGGGGGCGGGGGACACTGAAGCTTTCTTT.

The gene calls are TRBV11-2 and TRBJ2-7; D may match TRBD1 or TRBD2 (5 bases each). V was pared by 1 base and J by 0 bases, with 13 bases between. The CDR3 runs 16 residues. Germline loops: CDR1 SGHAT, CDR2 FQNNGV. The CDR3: CASSLGGTVSSYEQYF. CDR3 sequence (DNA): TGTGCCAGCAGCTTAGGTGGGACGGTGAGCTCCTACGAGCAGTACTTC.

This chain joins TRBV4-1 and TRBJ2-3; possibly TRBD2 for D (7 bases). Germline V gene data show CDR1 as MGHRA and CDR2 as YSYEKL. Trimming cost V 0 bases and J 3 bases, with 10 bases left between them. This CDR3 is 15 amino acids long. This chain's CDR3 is CASSQDEGGTDTQYF. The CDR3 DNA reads TGCGCCAGCAGCCAAGATGAGGGGGGGACAGATACGCAGTATTTT.